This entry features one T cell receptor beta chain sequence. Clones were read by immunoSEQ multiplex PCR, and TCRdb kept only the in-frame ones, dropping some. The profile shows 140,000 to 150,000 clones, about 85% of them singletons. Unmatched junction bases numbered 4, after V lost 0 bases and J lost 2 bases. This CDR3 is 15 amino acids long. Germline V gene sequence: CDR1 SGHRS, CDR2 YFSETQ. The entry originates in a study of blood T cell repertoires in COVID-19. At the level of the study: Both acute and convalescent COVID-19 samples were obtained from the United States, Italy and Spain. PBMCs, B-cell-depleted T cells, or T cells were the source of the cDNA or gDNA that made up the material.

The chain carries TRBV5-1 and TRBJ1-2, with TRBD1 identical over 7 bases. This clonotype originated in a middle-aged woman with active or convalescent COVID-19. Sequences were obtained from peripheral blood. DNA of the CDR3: TGCGCCAGCAGCTTGGGACAGGGCGGCAACTATGGCTACACCTTC. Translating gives CASSLGQGGNYGYTF.